This TCR beta chain was observed in a study of spatial heterogeneity in lung cancer. The overall study: Alpha-chain sequences were consistently detected in smaller numbers than beta-chain sequences.

The sample's time point: sample taken at primary tumor resection. The donor population consisted of 72 patients with untreated, early-stage non-small cell lung cancer. By sample share, this clonotype is medium-sized (0.01 to 0.1%). Trimming left V 5 bases short and J 8 bases short, with 4 bases between. The CDR3 extends over 11 amino acids. The presence of a unique molecular identifier marked each TCR cDNA molecule. TCRdb recomputed calls from the 5' RACE reads with MiXCR, one row per CDR3 protein. The sample includes about 1,600 distinct CDR3 sequences, roughly 5.4% seen only once; the top ten take roughly 23%.

This material consisted of normal lung tissue next to the tumor, taken at surgery. The chain joins TRBV23-1 to TRBJ2-6; D is uncertain. TRBV23-1 is identified as an open reading frame with a role that is uncertain. This clonotype was sampled from a female donor with early-stage non-small cell lung cancer. The CDR3 nucleotides are TGCGCCAGCAGTGTCCCCAACGTCCTGACTTTC. Protein sequence: CASSVPNVLTF.